This T cell receptor (beta chain) stems from a study of control samples from healthy donors and cancer patients. This table comes from immunoSEQ multiplex PCR, and its TCRdb copy is limited to in-frame clones, with some not included. The sample lists some 64,000 clones; roughly nine tenths were seen once. Germline values: CDR1 WSHSY, CDR2 SAAADI. The CDR3 loop spans 16 amino acids. The germline V and J ends were trimmed by 2 bases and 6 bases, with 16 bases remaining between them. Input material: PBMCs. The V call is TRBV10-2, the J call TRBJ2-2; the D gene is possibly TRBD2 (5 bases). The receptor was isolated from a woman aged 50 to 65 with colorectal cancer. The CDR3 DNA sequence: TGCGCCAGCAGTGAGGGGAGTACATCCGCTCCCGGGGAGCTGTTTTTT. This gives the protein CASSEGSTSAPGELFF.